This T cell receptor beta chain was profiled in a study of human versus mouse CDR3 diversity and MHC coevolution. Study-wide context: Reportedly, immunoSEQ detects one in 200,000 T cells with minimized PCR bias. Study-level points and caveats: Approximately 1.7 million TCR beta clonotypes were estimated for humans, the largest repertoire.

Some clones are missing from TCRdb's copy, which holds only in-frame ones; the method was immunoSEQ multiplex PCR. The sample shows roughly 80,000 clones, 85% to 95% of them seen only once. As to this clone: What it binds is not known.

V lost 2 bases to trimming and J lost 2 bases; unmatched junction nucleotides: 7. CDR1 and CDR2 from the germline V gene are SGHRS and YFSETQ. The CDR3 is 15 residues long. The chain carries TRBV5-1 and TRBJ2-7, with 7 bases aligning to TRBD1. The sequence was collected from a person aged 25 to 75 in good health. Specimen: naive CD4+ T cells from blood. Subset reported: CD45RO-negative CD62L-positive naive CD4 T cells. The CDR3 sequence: CASSFETGFTYEQYF. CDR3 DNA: TGCGCCAGCAGCTTCGAGACAGGGTTTACCTACGAGCAGTACTTC.